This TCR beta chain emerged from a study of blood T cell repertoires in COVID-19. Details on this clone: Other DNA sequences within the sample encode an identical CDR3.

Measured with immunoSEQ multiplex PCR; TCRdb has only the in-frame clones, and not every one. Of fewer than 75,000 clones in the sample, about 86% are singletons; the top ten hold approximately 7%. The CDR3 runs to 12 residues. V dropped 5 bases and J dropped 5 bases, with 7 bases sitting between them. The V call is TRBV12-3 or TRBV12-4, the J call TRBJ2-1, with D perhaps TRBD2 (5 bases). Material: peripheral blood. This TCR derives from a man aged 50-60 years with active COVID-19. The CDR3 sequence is CASSLRDNEQFF. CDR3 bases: TGTGCCAGCAGTCTGAGGGACAATGAGCAGTTCTTC.